This T cell receptor (beta chain) originates from a study of blood T cell repertoires in COVID-19 (dated by TCRdb to the early 2020s). About the investigation overall: Samples from collaborators originated in the United States, Italy and Spain and spanned both the acute and convalescent phases of COVID-19. The material from the prospective study consisted of cDNA or gDNA derived from T cells, B-cell-depleted T cells, or PBMCs. The repertoires were released in a freely available public database intended as a resource for research on the immune response to SARS-CoV-2. Where available, HLA class I and class II types were taken from metadata supplied by the sample provider and were not determined by assay-based typing. Deeply sampled blood TCRbeta repertoires from subjects exposed to, actively infected with, or recovered from COVID-19 were included in the dataset. A de-identified subject ID, COVID-19 status, age in years and sex were almost always included in the sample metadata. Samples were obtained from the ongoing ImmuneRACE study (first 160 participants) and from roughly 1,300 subjects provided by 6 global collaborators.

This clone was observed a few times. No cognate antigen has been identified for it. It has no much larger one-base neighbor in the sample; base qualities were not kept. The CDR3, from cysteine to phenylalanine, totals 16 residues. Only the CDR3 portion is preserved as DNA: 48 bases, with reading frame beginning at the first base. The junction shows trimming of 2 bases on V and 7 bases on J, and the gene matches do not reach 5 bases of it. CDR1 and CDR2 are drawn from the germline V gene: MGHRA, YSYEKL. TCRbeta CDR3 regions were amplified from genomic DNA using the immunoSEQ Assay, a bias-controlled multiplex PCR. The original methods were these. Nucleated cell counts per sample were estimated from amplification of reference gene primers within the assay. To quantify the absolute abundance of each unique TCRbeta CDR3 rearrangement, sequence reads were collapsed and filtered. Productive Simpson clonality was computed per sample as the square root of Simpson's diversity index over productive rearrangements. Sourced from immuneACCESS, this table was stored by TCRdb with only in-frame sequences that have V and J called. A share of the clones is absent; for the studies checked, an unresolved V gene accounts for under half, and the remainder has no known explanation. The V and J calls and clone size are taken from that table; D and trimming were inferred from the DNA. Counted in this sample were tens of thousands of clones; roughly 78% of them appeared once. The ten biggest clones cover 26% of the sample.

The collaborating institutions used their own protocols to collect whole blood in K2EDTA tubes. For TCRbeta analysis, collaborators shipped samples in one of three forms: frozen whole blood, isolated PBMCs, or DNA extracted from either of those sample types. Overall study outcomes, separate from this receptor: Clinical and demographic metadata were provided uncurated, with the amount varying by source and participant.

The sample comprised peripheral blood. The rearranged chain carries TRBV4-1 and TRBJ1-4; TRBD1 fits 12 bases in the junction. The TCR comes from a man in his sixties with active or convalescent COVID-19. The DNA is TGCGCCAGCAGCCAACCCGGGACAGGGGGCTCTGAAAAACTGTTTTTT. Its protein product is CASSQPGTGGSEKLFF.